The 19 T cell receptor beta chains in this list originate from one sample, sequenced in a study of blood T cell repertoires in COVID-19 (dated by TCRdb to between 2020 and 2021). Library construction relied on the immunoSEQ multiplex PCR assay. The source is immuneACCESS, and TCRdb retained only in-frame sequences with V and J called. Part of the clones is not carried over; for the studies checked, unresolved V genes explain less than half of this, and the remainder is unexplained. Here the sample has some 200,000 clones; 80% to 90% occur a single time. Around 14% of the sample is taken by the ten largest. The sequenced sample consisted of peripheral blood. The receptors were gathered from a human donor in a cohort sampled during active COVID-19.

This chain joins TRBV2 and TRBJ1-5; 7 bases align to TRBD1. V shed 3 bases and J 7 bases; nucleotides not matched to a gene: 6. The CDR3 is made up of 14 amino acids. Germline CDR1 is SNHLY and CDR2 is FYNNEI. DNA for the CDR3: TGTGCCAGCAGTGATCACAGGGGCGGGCAGCCCCAGCATTTT. Translated: CASSDHRGGQPQHF.

The sample holds many counts of this clone. The rearrangement uses TRBV5-8 and TRBJ2-7; 10 positions match TRBD2. V lost 4 bases to trimming and J lost 6 bases; unmatched junction nucleotides: 10. CDR3 length: 15 amino acids. CDR1 SGHTS and CDR2 YDEGEE come from the germline V gene. CDR3 region: CASSVQGLAQSEQYF. Written as DNA, the CDR3 is TGTGCCAGCAGCGTTCAGGGACTAGCGCAGTCCGAGCAGTACTTC.

This chain links TRBV15 with TRBJ2-1, with TRBD2 as a possible D gene (6 bases). CDR1 is LNHNV, CDR2 YYDKDF, per germline (reference sequence). Trimming took 1 base from V and 0 from J, leaving 16 bases between them. CDR3 length: 18 residues. CDR3 loop: CATSRGGGLRGSYNEQFF. The CDR3 DNA is TGTGCCACCAGCAGAGGTGGAGGGTTGCGGGGCTCCTACAATGAGCAGTTCTTC.

The table lists this clone with many counts. The chain employs TRBV3-1 (or the pseudogene TRBV3-2) and TRBJ2-1; 14 bases are a match to TRBD2. Losses at the gene ends were 5 bases for V and 9 bases for J; bases not matched to a gene: 3. CDR1 is LGHDT and CDR2 is YNNKEL in the germline V gene (reference sequence). This CDR3 spans 14 amino acids. The CDR3 loop is CASSGTSGSSEQFF. CDR3 sequence (DNA): TGTGCCAGCAGCGGGACTAGCGGGAGCAGTGAGCAGTTCTTC.

The V gene is TRBV4-1, the J gene TRBJ2-2; D remains unclear. Per germline, CDR1 MGHRA and CDR2 YSYEKL. The CDR3 has 15 amino acids. Trimming left V 2 bases short and J 0 bases short, with 7 bases between. The CDR3 sequence is CASSQQSSNTGELFF. For the CDR3, the DNA is TGCGCCAGCAGCCAACAAAGCTCGAACACCGGGGAGCTGTTTTTT.

Written as DNA, the CDR3 is TGCGCCAGCAGCTTGACAGGGGCGCAAGAGACCCAGTACTTC. This sequence encodes CASSLTGAQETQYF. This chain links TRBV5-1 with TRBJ2-5; 7 bases fit TRBD1. Germline V gives CDR1 SGHRS, CDR2 YFSETQ. The J segment lost 2 bases and the V segment lost 1 base, leaving 2 bases of the junction unmatched. This CDR3 is built from 14 residues. The variable domain in full, completed from reference TRBV5-1 and TRBJ2-5, reads KAGVTQTPRYLIKTRGQQVTLSCSPISGHRSVSWYQQTPGQGLQFLFEYFSETQRNKGNFPGRFSGRQFSNSRSEMNVSTLELGDSALYLCASSLTGAQETQYFGPGTRLLVL.

This clone occurred a few times. The chain combines TRBV18 with TRBJ2-7, with D possibly matching TRBD2 (7 bases). Germline assignment: CDR1 KGHSH and CDR2 LQKENI. This CDR3 has 19 residues. With 4 bases removed from V and 3 bases from J, the gap between germline ends came to 28 bases. CDR3 in DNA: TGTGCCAGCTCACAAAACCGCCGATTGAGAGGCGGGGGACACTACGAGCAGTACTTC. Amino acid sequence: CASSQNRRLRGGGHYEQYF. Combining the CDR3 with reference TRBV18 and TRBJ2-7 gives the whole variable domain NAGVMQNPRHLVRRRGQEARLRCSPMKGHSHVYWYRQLPEEGLKFMVYLQKENIIDESGMPKERFSAEFPKEGPSILRIQQVVRGDSAAYFCASSQNRRLRGGGHYEQYFGPGTRLTVT.

The V and J genes are TRBV5-5 and TRBJ1-1, with TRBD1 identical over 7 bases. The germline V gene encodes CDR1 SGHKS and CDR2 YYEKEE (reference sequence). The CDR3 totals 16 residues. V shed 0 bases and J 1 base; nucleotides not matched to a gene: 6. The CDR3 loop is CASSLALQGSNTEAFF. CDR3 in DNA: TGTGCCAGCAGCTTGGCCTTACAGGGGTCGAACACTGAAGCTTTCTTT.

The chain employs TRBV2 and TRBJ1-5; possibly TRBD1 for D (6 bases). The CDR3 length is 14 residues. Germline V lookup: CDR1 SNHLY, CDR2 FYNNEI. Between the trimmed V and J ends, which lost 6 bases and 3 bases, there was a span of 12 bases. CDR3 residues: CASRRQGINQPQHF. The CDR3 nucleotides are TGTGCCAGCAGACGGCAGGGGATCAATCAGCCCCAGCATTTT.

This clone has a handful of counts. The rearrangement links TRBV28 to TRBJ1-5; D gene unclear. CDR3 length equals 14 residues. V lost 6 bases to trimming and J lost 3 bases, with 12 bases between them. Germline V gives CDR1 MDHEN, CDR2 SYDVKM. Here the CDR3 reads CASSLSVPNQPQHF. CDR3 DNA sequence: TGTGCCAGCAGCCTATCGGTACCCAATCAGCCCCAGCATTTT.

This chain uses TRBV5-6 with TRBJ2-5; 9 bases line up with TRBD1. Trimming cost V 2 bases and J 5 bases; bases outside gene matches: 7. This CDR3 has 15 amino acids. Germline values: CDR1 SGHDT, CDR2 YYEEEE. The CDR3 loop is CASSFGDRGWETQYF. The CDR3 nucleotides read TGTGCCAGCAGCTTCGGAGACAGGGGGTGGGAGACCCAGTACTTC.

V and J are TRBV6-1 and TRBJ2-7; 8 nucleotides match TRBD2. Trimming removed 4 bases from V and 0 bases from J; junction bases left unmatched: 8. The CDR3 length is 16 residues. Germline CDR1 and CDR2: MNHNS and SASEGT. CDR3 amino acids: CASSVLLSGTSYEQYF. The CDR3 bases are TGTGCCAGCAGTGTACTCCTTAGCGGGACCTCCTACGAGCAGTACTTC.

The rearrangement joins TRBV7-9 to TRBJ2-5; 7 bases match TRBD2. Germline values: CDR1 SEHNR, CDR2 FQNEAQ (reference sequence). This CDR3 contains 15 residues. After removal of 0 bases from V and 4 bases from J, the junction contained 5 bases not matched to a gene. In nucleotides, the CDR3 is TGTGCCAGCAGCTTAGCGGGAGGGCCGGTAGAGACCCAGTACTTC. This encodes CASSLAGGPVETQYF.

Concerning this clone: One junction end does not reproduce the germline sequence, and a read error may be involved. The chain joins TRBV9 to TRBJ2-1, with TRBD2 identical over 9 bases. This CDR3 region has 12 residues. Per germline, CDR1 SGDLS and CDR2 YYNGEE. Written as DNA, the CDR3 is TGTGCCAGTAGCGGGAGTGGCGATGAGCAGTTCTTC. It is translated as CASSGSGDEQFF.

The chain recombines TRBV7-6 with TRBJ2-7; 12 bases are shared with TRBD1. The germline CDR1 and CDR2 sequences are SGHVS and FNYEAQ. V was pared by 4 bases and J by 6 bases, with 4 bases of the junction left unmatched. The CDR3 extends over 14 amino acids. CDR3 protein: CASSSRDRGPEQYF. The CDR3 region has the DNA TGTGCCAGCAGCTCGAGGGACAGGGGGCCCGAGCAGTACTTC. The full variable domain, with the rest looked up from reference TRBV7-6 and TRBJ2-7, is GAGVSQSPRYKVTKRGQDVALRCDPISGHVSLYWYRQALGQGPEFLTYFNYEAQQDKSGLPNDRFSAERPEGSISTLTIQRTEQRDSAMYRCASSSRDRGPEQYFGPGTRLTVT.

A note on this clone: Other DNA sequences in the sample encode the same CDR3. CDR3 sequence: CASSLGLAGTYEQYF. The DNA of the CDR3 is TGTGCCAGCAGCCTCGGACTAGCGGGCACCTACGAGCAGTACTTC. The chain is built from TRBV11-2 and TRBJ2-7, with TRBD2 identical over 11 bases. The V gene end was trimmed by 5 bases and the J gene end by 2 bases; junction bases not matched to a gene: 5. The CDR3 totals 15 residues. In germline, CDR1 is SGHAT, CDR2 FQNNGV.

J is TRBJ1-2 and V is TRBV7-2; D not resolved. The CDR3 runs to 15 residues. V dropped 5 bases and J dropped 4 bases, with 17 bases sitting between them. CDR1 SGHTA and CDR2 FQGNSA come from the germline V gene. CDR3: CASSRPGGSSYGYTF. CDR3 DNA sequence: TGTGCCAGCAGCCGCCCCGGCGGAAGCTCCTATGGCTACACCTTC.

The gene calls are TRBV28 and TRBJ1-5; 7 nucleotides align to TRBD1. V gave up 6 bases and J gave up 4 bases; unmatched junction bases: 12. Germline loops: CDR1 MDHEN, CDR2 SYDVKM. The CDR3 has 16 amino acids. The CDR3 is CASSVTGRNSNQPQHF. The CDR3 coding sequence is TGTGCCAGCAGCGTGACAGGGCGGAACAGTAATCAGCCCCAGCATTTT.

The chain has TRBV14 and TRBJ2-7; tentatively, D is TRBD1 (5 bases). The CDR3 has 18 amino acids. Germline CDR1 reads SGHDN; CDR2 reads FVKESK. The ends were cut back, 4 bases at V and 1 base at J, with 23 bases in the middle. CDR3 sequence (DNA): TGTGCCAGCAGCCCGCGAAGCTCCATGAGGACATTTTCCTACGAGCAGTACTTC. Protein sequence: CASSPRSSMRTFSYEQYF.